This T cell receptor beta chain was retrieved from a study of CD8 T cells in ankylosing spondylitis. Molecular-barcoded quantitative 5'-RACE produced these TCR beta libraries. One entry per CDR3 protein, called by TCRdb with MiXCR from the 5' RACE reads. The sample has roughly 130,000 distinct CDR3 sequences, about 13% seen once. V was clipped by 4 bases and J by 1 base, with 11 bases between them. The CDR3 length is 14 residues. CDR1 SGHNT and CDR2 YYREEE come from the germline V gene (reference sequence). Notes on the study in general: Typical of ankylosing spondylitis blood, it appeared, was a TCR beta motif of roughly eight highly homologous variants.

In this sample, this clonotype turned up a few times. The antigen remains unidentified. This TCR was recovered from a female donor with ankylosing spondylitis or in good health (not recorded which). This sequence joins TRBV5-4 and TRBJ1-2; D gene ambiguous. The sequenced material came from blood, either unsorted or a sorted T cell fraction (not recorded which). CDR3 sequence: CASSADGHNYGYTF. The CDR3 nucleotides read TGTGCCAGCAGCGCGGACGGCCATAACTATGGCTACACCTTC.